This TCR beta chain comes out of a study of cytotoxic CD8 clonotypes in ibrutinib-treated CLL. CDR3 length: 11 amino acids. V was cut by 6 bases and J by 4 bases, with 7 bases left in between. CDR1 and CDR2 from the germline V gene are SGDLS and YYNGEE. Sequencing was performed with immunoSEQ multiplex PCR; in TCRdb, only in-frame clones are kept and a portion is missing. In the table there are hundreds of thousands of clones, over 60% of which are singletons. V is TRBV9 and J is TRBJ1-1; D call uncertain. Specimen: PBMCs, collected after 36 months of ibrutinib treatment. This sequence originates from a human donor with chronic lymphocytic leukemia. CDR3 nucleotides: TGTGCCAGCACCTCTACCACTGAAGCTTTCTTT. Encoded protein: CASTSTTEAFF.